Described below is a single T cell receptor (beta chain) sequence and its context. Treatment defined: oral pan-JAK inhibitor, 5-10 mg twice daily. This entry comes from a study of CD8+ T cells in alopecia areata. TCR sequencing used cDNA made by reverse transcription of extracted RNA. Using immunoSEQ multiplex PCR, the repertoire was profiled, and TCRdb retains in-frame clones only, with some absent. In the table there are approximately 160,000 clones, less than 70% of which are singletons. The germline V and J ends were trimmed by 0 bases and 9 bases, with 15 bases remaining between them. This CDR3 is 14 amino acids long. The germline CDR1 and CDR2 sequences are GTSNPN and SVGIG (reference sequence).

Source: CD4+ T cells sorted from blood, taken at week 24, from a patient treated with tofacitinib. This receptor was obtained from a human donor with alopecia areata. The rearrangement joins TRBV30 to TRBJ2-1, with D possibly TRBD1 on 6 matching bases. The CDR3, as DNA: TGTGCCTGGAGTGTATCTGGGACAACAGGTGAGCAGTTCTTC. It specifies CAWSVSGTTGEQFF.